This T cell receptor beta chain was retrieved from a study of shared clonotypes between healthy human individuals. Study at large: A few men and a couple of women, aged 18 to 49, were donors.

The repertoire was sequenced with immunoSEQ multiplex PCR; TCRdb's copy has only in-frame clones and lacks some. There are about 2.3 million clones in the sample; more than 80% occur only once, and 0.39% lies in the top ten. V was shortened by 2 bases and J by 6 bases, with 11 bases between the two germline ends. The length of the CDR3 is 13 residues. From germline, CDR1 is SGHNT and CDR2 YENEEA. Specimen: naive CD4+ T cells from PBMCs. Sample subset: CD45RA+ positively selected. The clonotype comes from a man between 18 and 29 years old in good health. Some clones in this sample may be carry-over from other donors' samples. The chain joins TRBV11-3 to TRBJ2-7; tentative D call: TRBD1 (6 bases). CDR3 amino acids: CASSLYLGGEQYF. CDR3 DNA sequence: TGTGCCAGCAGCTTATATTTAGGGGGCGAGCAGTACTTC.